This T cell receptor (beta chain) was profiled in a study of CD4 T cells in relation to SARS-CoV-2 and coronaviruses. CD4+ T cells from unexposed donors were obtained before the COVID-19 pandemic (2011-2018). After about ten days of culture, CD4+ T cells were isolated. The CDR3 is 13 amino acids. V was shortened by 6 bases and J by 7 bases, with 15 bases between the two germline ends. The germline CDR1 and CDR2 sequences are MNHEY and SVGAGI. Data came from immunoSEQ multiplex PCR; TCRdb stores just in-frame clones and leaves some out. The table records about 26,000 clones, over 70% of them present only once. With regard to this clone: Its matching antigen is unknown.

The clonotype was recovered from a human donor in good health. What was sequenced was CD4+ T cells from PBMCs, cultured in vitro. The chain is built from TRBV6-5 and TRBJ1-1; D unresolved. This chain's CDR3 is CASRDLMGNEAFF. In DNA form, the CDR3 reads TGTGCCAGCAGGGACCTCATGGGGAATGAAGCTTTCTTT.